This TCR beta chain comes out of a study of PD-L1 blockade in urothelial cancer. Study-level background: At 6 weeks and at 3 weeks (second dose) after treatment start, blood was analyzed.

A single count supports this clone. The antigen remains undetermined. The germline CDR1 and CDR2 sequences are SGHTS and YDEGEE. This CDR3 has 15 amino acids. J was trimmed by 4 bases and V by 4 bases; bases with no gene match: 8. The protocol was immunoSEQ multiplex PCR, while the TCRdb copy is restricted to in-frame clones and leaves out a portion. The sample includes around 45,000 clones, about 88% of them seen just once. Broader study findings: By 3 weeks, tumor-associated blood clones had expanded more in durable-benefit patients.

The sample consisted of PBMCs, taken around atezolizumab (anti-PD-L1) treatment. This receptor was identified in a woman aged 55-69 years with urothelial cancer. The genes are TRBV5-8 and TRBJ1-1; 9 nucleotides match TRBD1. The CDR3 DNA reads TGTGCCAGCAGCGGACAGGGGAGGGTGACCACTGAAGCTTTCTTT. Protein sequence: CASSGQGRVTTEAFF.